The T cell receptor (beta chain) under discussion was sequenced for a study of beta chain features in type 1 diabetes. This clone was recorded a few times. Its specificity is not known. General observations from the study: Moderate but significant shortening of TCRB CDR3s was recorded in all four CD4+ subsets from Type 1 diabetes patients.

Sequencing targeted expressed TCRB transcripts, as all isolated RNA had been reverse transcribed. Assay: immunoSEQ multiplex PCR; the TCRdb copy retains only in-frame clones and omits some. Among over 650,000 clones listed, more than 12% were seen once. Germline V lookup: CDR1 SGHRS, CDR2 YFSETQ. The V end lost 3 bases, the J end lost 4 bases, and 26 bases lay between the germline ends. The CDR3 is 18 amino acids. Based on CD45RO/CCR7/CD25/CD127/CD95/CD27, CD4+ regulatory, stem cell-like memory, naive and central memory cells were sorted. The source is a young man with type 1 diabetes. The V call is TRBV5-1, the J call TRBJ2-7; possibly TRBD1 for D (6 bases). Input material: naive CD4+ T cells from blood. Here the CDR3 reads CASSSPDWTASPSYEQYF. The CDR3 DNA follows: TGCGCCAGCAGCTCTCCCGACTGGACAGCCTCACCGTCGTACGAGCAGTACTTC.